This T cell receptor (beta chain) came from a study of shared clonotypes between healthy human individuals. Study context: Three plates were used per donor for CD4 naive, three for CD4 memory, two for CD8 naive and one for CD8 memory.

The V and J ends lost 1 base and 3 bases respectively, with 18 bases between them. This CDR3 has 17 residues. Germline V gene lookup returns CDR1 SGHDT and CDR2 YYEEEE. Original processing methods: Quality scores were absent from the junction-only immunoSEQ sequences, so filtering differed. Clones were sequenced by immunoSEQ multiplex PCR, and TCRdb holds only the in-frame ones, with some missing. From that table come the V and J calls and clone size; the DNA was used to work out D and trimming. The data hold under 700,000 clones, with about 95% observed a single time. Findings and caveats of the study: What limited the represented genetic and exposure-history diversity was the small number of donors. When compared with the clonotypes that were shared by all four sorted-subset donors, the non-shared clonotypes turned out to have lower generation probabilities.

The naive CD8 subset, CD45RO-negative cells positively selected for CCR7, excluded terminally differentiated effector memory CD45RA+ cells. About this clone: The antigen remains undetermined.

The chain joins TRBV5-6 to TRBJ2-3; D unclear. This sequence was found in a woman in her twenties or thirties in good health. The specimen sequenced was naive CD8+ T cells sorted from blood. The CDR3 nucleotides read TGTGCCAGCAGCTTGTATCTTACGGCGGTGGGAACAGATACGCAGTATTTT. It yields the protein CASSLYLTAVGTDTQYF.